The present T cell receptor (beta chain) was sequenced within a study of blood T cell repertoires in COVID-19. V gave up 5 bases and J gave up 10 bases; unmatched junction bases: 3. The germline V gene encodes CDR1 SEHNR and CDR2 FQNEAQ (reference sequence). This CDR3 contains 12 residues. Here immunoSEQ multiplex PCR was the method, and the copy in TCRdb shows in-frame clones only, minus some. The top ten hold about 5.2% of the sample, which has about 150,000 clones, around 80% seen once. The clonotype originates from a man between 70 and 80 years old who had been exposed to COVID-19. Sample: PBMCs or T cells enriched from blood (not recorded which). The gene calls are TRBV7-9 and TRBJ2-1, with 9 bases identical to TRBD2. CDR3 amino acids: CASSPLAGEQFF. CDR3 sequence (DNA): TGTGCCAGCAGCCCACTAGCGGGCGAGCAGTTCTTC.